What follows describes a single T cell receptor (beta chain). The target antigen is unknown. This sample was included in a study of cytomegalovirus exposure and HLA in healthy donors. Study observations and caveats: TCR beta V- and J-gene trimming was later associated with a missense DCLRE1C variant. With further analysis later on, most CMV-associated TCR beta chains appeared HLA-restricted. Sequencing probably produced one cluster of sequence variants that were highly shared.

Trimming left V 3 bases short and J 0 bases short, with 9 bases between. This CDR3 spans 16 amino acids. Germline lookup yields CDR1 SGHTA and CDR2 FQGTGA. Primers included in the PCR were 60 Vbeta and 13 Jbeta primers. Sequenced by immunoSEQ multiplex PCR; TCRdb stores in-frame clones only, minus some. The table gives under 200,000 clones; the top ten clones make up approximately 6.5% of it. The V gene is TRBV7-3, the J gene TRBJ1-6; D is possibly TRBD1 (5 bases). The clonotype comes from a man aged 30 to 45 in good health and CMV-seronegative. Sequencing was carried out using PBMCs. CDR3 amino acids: CASSFRQTSYNSPLHF. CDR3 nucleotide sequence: TGTGCCAGCAGCTTCCGACAGACCTCCTATAATTCACCCCTCCACTTT.